This TCR beta chain was identified in a study of shared clonotypes between healthy human individuals. Study-wide results and caveats: Rarefaction gave evidence that sorted-subset sequencing remained incomplete despite large depth. Non-shared clonotypes showed lower generation probabilities than clonotypes common to all four donors.

It was CD45RO-negative cells, positively selected for CCR7, that made up naive CD8 cells, with terminally differentiated effector memory CD45RA+ cells excluded. The repertoire was sequenced with immunoSEQ multiplex PCR; TCRdb's copy has only in-frame clones and lacks some. The data show about 2.1 million clones, 90% to 95% seen once. Turning to this clone: Its target is not known.

This TCR was sampled from a man between 18 and 35 years old in good health. Some clones in this sample may be carry-over from other donors' samples. Sequencing was performed on naive CD8+ T cells from PBMCs.

CDR3 sequence: CASSKRTGTEAFF. The CDR3 bases are TGTGCCAGCAGTAAACGTACCGGGACTGAAGCTTTCTTT. The rearrangement joins TRBV27 to TRBJ1-1; D is uncertain. Germline CDR1 reads MNHEY; CDR2 reads SMNVEV (reference sequence). V gave up 5 bases and J gave up 5 bases, with 12 bases separating them. The CDR3 contains 13 residues.